The 16 T cell receptor beta chains given below trace back to one sample, sequenced in a study of shared T cell receptors in the human thymus. Sequencing used immunoSEQ multiplex PCR; TCRdb keeps in-frame clones, though not all of them. The sample gives hundreds of thousands of clones, 88% of which show up once; approximately 0.01% is in the top ten. In addition, the sample was reused for a study of human thymus T cells.

Material: thymocytes. These receptors came from a boy younger than two with a congenital heart defect.

The chain carries TRBV19 and TRBJ2-5; 9 nucleotides match TRBD1. Trimming took 4 bases from V and 2 from J; bases not matched to a gene: 8. Germline V gene data show CDR1 as LNHDA and CDR2 as SQIVND (reference sequence). The CDR3 spans 16 residues. The CDR3 spells CASSRGTGSRQETQYF. CDR3 DNA: TGTGCCAGTAGTAGAGGGACAGGGAGTAGACAAGAGACCCAGTACTTC.

J is TRBJ2-3 and V is TRBV2; TRBD2 matches 15 bases. With 3 bases clipped from V and 4 bases from J, the junction kept 11 bases outside the gene matches. This CDR3 has 19 amino acids. Germline CDR1 SNHLY, CDR2 FYNNEI. CDR3 bases: TGTGCCAGCAGTGAGGGACTAGCGGGAGGAGGGTGGTCCCCAGATACGCAGTATTTT. It codes for CASSEGLAGGGWSPDTQYF.

The J gene is TRBJ2-6, the V gene TRBV7-9; 16 bases fit TRBD2. Trimming removed 5 bases from V and 2 bases from J; junction bases left unmatched: 3. This CDR3 spans 18 amino acids. Per germline, CDR1 SEHNR and CDR2 FQNEAQ (reference sequence). The CDR3 sequence is CASSPGLAGGAGANVLTF. CDR3 sequence (DNA): TGTGCCAGCAGCCCGGGACTAGCGGGAGGGGCTGGGGCCAACGTCCTGACTTTC.

V and J are TRBV11-2 and TRBJ2-1, with 8 nucleotides matching TRBD2. From germline, CDR1 is SGHAT and CDR2 FQNNGV. The CDR3 is 18 amino acids. J was trimmed by 0 bases and V by 2 bases; bases with no gene match: 9. The CDR3 DNA reads TGTGCCAGCAGCTTACCCCGGGGGGGGGCGAGCTCCTACAATGAGCAGTTCTTC. This encodes CASSLPRGGASSYNEQFF. Variable domain in full (rest from reference TRBV11-2 and TRBJ2-1): EAGVAQSPRYKIIEKRQSVAFWCNPISGHATLYWYQQILGQGPKLLIQFQNNGVVDDSQLPKDRFSAERLKGVDSTLKIQPAKLEDSAVYLCASSLPRGGASSYNEQFFGPGTRLTVL.

The rearrangement links TRBV13 to TRBJ2-3; maybe TRBD1 (5 bases). This CDR3 region has 16 residues. Trimming shortened V by 1 base and J by 2 bases, and 13 bases separated the two germline ends. Germline V gives CDR1 PRHDT, CDR2 FYEKMQ (reference sequence). DNA of the CDR3: TGTGCCAGCAGCTTAGCGGTTGGCAGGGACACAGATACGCAGTATTTT. Residues: CASSLAVGRDTDTQYF.

The chain uses TRBV6-5 and TRBJ2-3, with 8 positions matching TRBD2. The V gene end was trimmed by 2 bases and the J gene end by 3 bases; junction bases not matched to a gene: 4. Germline V gene sequence: CDR1 MNHEY, CDR2 SVGAGI. The CDR3 length is 15 residues. In DNA form, the CDR3 reads TGTGCCAGCAGTTACGGCGGGAGGCGGACAGATACGCAGTATTTT. Translating gives CASSYGGRRTDTQYF.

This clone occurred once. The chain combines TRBV9 with TRBJ2-1; the D gene is possibly TRBD1 (5 bases). V lost 0 bases, J lost 6 bases, and 16 bases lay in between. Looked up from germline, CDR1 is SGDLS and CDR2 is YYNGEE. The CDR3 sequence is 16 residues long. The CDR3 nucleotides are TGTGCCAGCAGCGTAGTTTGGGGCTCCGAGGTCAATGAGCAGTTCTTC. Translated: CASSVVWGSEVNEQFF. The whole variable domain, filled in from reference TRBV9 and TRBJ2-1, reads DSGVTQTPKHLITATGQRVTLRCSPRSGDLSVYWYQQSLDQGLQFLIQYYNGEERAKGNILERFSAQQFPDLHSELNLSSLELGDSALYFCASSVVWGSEVNEQFFGPGTRLTVL.

V gene TRBV6-5 combines with J gene TRBJ1-5; D gene uncertain. Germline assignment: CDR1 MNHEY and CDR2 SVGAGI. This CDR3 contains 15 residues. V shed 8 bases and J shed 0 bases, with 14 bases lying between them. CDR3 amino acids: CASRSIEYSNQPQHF. In nucleotides, the CDR3 is TGTGCCAGCCGCTCTATTGAATATAGCAATCAGCCCCAGCATTTT.

In DNA form, the CDR3 reads TGTGCCAGCAGTGAGGACAGGGGAGGTACTGAAGCTTTCTTT. Translation: CASSEDRGGTEAFF. This chain uses TRBV25-1 with TRBJ1-1; 9 bases fit TRBD1. This CDR3 contains 14 residues. V lost 3 bases and J lost 5; bases outside the gene matches: 4. Germline values: CDR1 MGHDK, CDR2 SYGVNS.

J is TRBJ2-1 and V is TRBV28; D possibly corresponds to TRBD1 (5 bases). Trimming stripped 3 bases from V and 0 bases from J, with 15 bases between. The CDR3 consists of 17 residues. The V gene's germline CDR1 is MDHEN and CDR2 SYDVKM. CDR3 DNA sequence: TGTGCCAGCAGTTTGGGGCAGAGAGTTGCCTCCTACAATGAGCAGTTCTTC. Its translation is CASSLGQRVASYNEQFF.

The rearrangement joins TRBV6-5 to TRBJ2-7, with D possibly TRBD1 on 5 matching bases. Germline V lookup: CDR1 MNHEY, CDR2 SVGAGI. CDR3 size: 15 residues. Deletions cut 6 bases from V and 2 bases from J, with 17 bases between. This CDR3 is CASRPRANPTYEQYF. CDR3 DNA: TGTGCCAGCAGACCCAGGGCCAATCCCACCTACGAGCAGTACTTC.

This chain uses TRBV27 with TRBJ1-5, with TRBD1 as a possible D gene (6 bases). V shed 5 bases and J shed 3 bases, with 14 bases lying between them. Germline values: CDR1 MNHEY, CDR2 SMNVEV (reference sequence). This CDR3 comprises 15 residues. The CDR3: CASSPPGHHNQPQHF. CDR3 sequence (DNA): TGTGCCAGCAGTCCTCCGGGACACCACAATCAGCCCCAGCATTTT.

This chain uses TRBV6-5 with TRBJ2-4; weak D call: TRBD2 (5 bases). The V end lost 1 base, the J end lost 3 bases, and 7 bases lay between the germline ends. The CDR3 extends over 14 amino acids. From germline, CDR1 is MNHEY and CDR2 SVGAGI. CDR3 in amino acids: CASSYLRDKNIQYF. Here the CDR3 DNA reads TGTGCCAGCAGTTACTTGAGGGACAAAAACATTCAGTACTTC.

V gene TRBV11-2 combines with J gene TRBJ2-7, with 8 bases that match TRBD1. The junction had 7 bases not matched to a gene; V was cut back by 4 bases and J by 2 bases. The CDR3 contains 15 residues. The germline CDR1 and CDR2 sequences are SGHAT and FQNNGV. The CDR3 region is CASSSAGQGPYEQYF. CDR3 in DNA: TGTGCCAGCAGCTCCGCTGGACAGGGCCCCTACGAGCAGTACTTC.

The V call is TRBV6-4, the J call TRBJ2-7; 13 positions agree with TRBD2. V shed 7 bases, J shed 2 bases, and the junction held 8 bases outside the gene matches. Germline-derived CDR1 and CDR2 are MRHNA and SNTAGT. The CDR3 sequence is 16 residues long. The CDR3 protein is CASNNTSGRAPYEQYF. In nucleotides, the CDR3 is TGTGCCAGCAACAACACTAGCGGGAGGGCCCCCTACGAGCAGTACTTC.

V and J are TRBV5-4 and TRBJ2-1; a weak D match, TRBD2 (6 bases). CDR1 is SGHNT, CDR2 YYREEE, per germline (reference sequence). V was pared by 2 bases and J by 3 bases, with 15 bases between. This CDR3 region has 16 residues. The CDR3 sequence: CASSLPLATDYNEQFF. Written as DNA, the CDR3 is TGTGCCAGCAGCTTACCCCTAGCGACCGACTACAATGAGCAGTTCTTC.